Below are 32 T cell receptor beta chains sequenced from a single sample in a study of Ad26.COV2.S vaccination and SARS-CoV-2 variants. Sequencing was performed with immunoSEQ multiplex PCR; in TCRdb, only in-frame clones are kept and a portion is missing. The table has roughly 680,000 clones, around 92% seen once. The treatment here: some 20 received Ad26.COV2.S at low or high dose, single or two shots; about 5 received placebo; per-sample allocation not given. Collection of samples fell on day 63 after the first vaccine or placebo injection. The input for sequencing was peripheral blood, taken in a trial of Ad26.COV2.S vaccine versus placebo. Receptors were obtained from a person between 18 and 65 years old who received the Ad26.COV2.S COVID-19 vaccine or a placebo.

The rearrangement uses TRBV2 and TRBJ2-5, with a tentative D call TRBD2 (5 bases). V lost 1 base and J lost 5, with 8 bases in between. The length of the CDR3 is 13 residues. Germline loops: CDR1 SNHLY, CDR2 FYNNEI. Written as DNA, the CDR3 is TGTGCCAGCAGTGAAGTGGGAGTCGAGACCCAGTACTTC. As protein: CASSEVGVETQYF. The full variable domain, completed using reference TRBV2 and TRBJ2-5, is EPEVTQTPSHQVTQMGQEVILRCVPISNHLYFYWYRQILGQKVEFLVSFYNNEISEKSEIFDDQFSVERPDGSNFTLKIRSTKLEDSAMYFCASSEVGVETQYFGPGTRLLVL.

This chain joins TRBV5-1 and TRBJ2-7; D is perhaps TRBD1 or TRBD2 (5 bases each). There are 14 residues in the CDR3. V was shortened by 2 bases and J by 4 bases, with 13 bases between the two germline ends. The germline V gene encodes CDR1 SGHRS and CDR2 YFSETQ. Here the CDR3 reads CASSFRDGGYEQYF. In DNA, the CDR3 is TGCGCCAGCAGCTTCCGGGACGGCGGGTACGAGCAGTACTTC. The variable domain in full, completed from reference TRBV5-1 and TRBJ2-7, reads KAGVTQTPRYLIKTRGQQVTLSCSPISGHRSVSWYQQTPGQGLQFLFEYFSETQRNKGNFPGRFSGRQFSNSRSEMNVSTLELGDSALYLCASSFRDGGYEQYFGPGTRLTVT.

The rearrangement joins TRBV20-1 to TRBJ2-1, with D maybe TRBD2 (5 bases). Germline V gene sequence: CDR1 DFQATT, CDR2 SNEGSKA (reference sequence). This CDR3 contains 13 residues. Trimming removed 3 bases at V and 8 bases at J, with 14 bases between. CDR3 bases: TGCAGTGCTAGTCCTGCGGGTTTGGATGAGCAGTTCTTC. It encodes CSASPAGLDEQFF.

CDR3 residues: CASGLSGRNEQFF. CDR3 DNA sequence: TGTGCCAGCGGGTTGAGCGGGAGAAATGAGCAGTTCTTC. The rearrangement uses TRBV11-3 and TRBJ2-1; 8 bases match TRBD2. Germline V gene sequence: CDR1 SGHNT, CDR2 YENEEA. The CDR3 is 13 residues long. The V gene end was trimmed by 8 bases and the J gene end by 7 bases; junction bases not matched to a gene: 7.

The gene calls are TRBV27 and TRBJ2-7, with 7 bases lining up with TRBD1. Germline trimming cut 6 bases from V and 0 bases from J; bases unmatched to any gene: 5. Germline lookup yields CDR1 MNHEY and CDR2 SMNVEV (reference sequence). The CDR3 loop spans 14 amino acids. CDR3 DNA sequence: TGTGCCAGCAGCAAACAGGGGTACTCCTACGAGCAGTACTTC. It codes for CASSKQGYSYEQYF.

The chain couples TRBV7-2 to TRBJ2-2, with a possible D match to TRBD1 (7 bases). Germline CDR1 SGHTA, CDR2 FQGNSA. CDR3 length: 15 amino acids. V lost 1 base, J lost 4 bases, and 10 bases lay in between. Written as DNA, the CDR3 is TGTGCCAGCAGCTTAGTGCAGGGGGGCACCGGGGAGCTGTTTTTT. Residues: CASSLVQGGTGELFF.

The chain carries TRBV7-8 and TRBJ2-7; 11 bases are shared with TRBD2. The trim removed 5 bases at V and 5 bases at J, leaving 5 bases unmatched. CDR1 SGHVS and CDR2 FQNEAQ come from the germline V gene. This CDR3 region has 14 residues. In DNA, the CDR3 is TGTGCCAGCAGCCGGGGACTAGCGGATAACGAGCAGTACTTC. This encodes CASSRGLADNEQYF.

This chain connects TRBV19 to TRBJ2-2; 9 nucleotides agree with TRBD1. CDR1 LNHDA and CDR2 SQIVND come from the germline V gene (reference sequence). Germline trimming cut 5 bases from V and 1 base from J; bases unmatched to any gene: 2. CDR3 length: 15 amino acids. CDR3 protein: CASSEDRGNTGELFF. The CDR3 nucleotides read TGTGCCAGTAGTGAGGACAGGGGGAACACCGGGGAGCTGTTTTTT.

The chain links TRBV24-1 to TRBJ1-6; 7 bases are shared with TRBD1. V dropped 10 bases and J dropped 3; count of bases not matched to a gene: 17. This CDR3 has 18 residues. Germline V gene data show CDR1 as KGHDR and CDR2 as SFDVKD. CDR3: CATGQHWATGVYNSPLHF. The CDR3 DNA reads TGTGCCACAGGGCAGCACTGGGCTACAGGGGTCTATAATTCACCCCTCCACTTT.

The chain joins TRBV27 to TRBJ1-5, with 9 positions matching TRBD1. The CDR3 totals 20 residues. The ends lost 6 bases at V and 1 base at J; junction bases unmatched: 19. Germline V gene lookup returns CDR1 MNHEY and CDR2 SMNVEV (reference sequence). The CDR3 loop reads CASSPTPAVTGGGSNQPQHF. In DNA, the CDR3 is TGTGCCAGCAGCCCAACCCCCGCCGTGACAGGGGGAGGCAGCAATCAGCCCCAGCATTTT.

This clone was counted a single time. The chain links TRBV7-2 to TRBJ2-3, with no clear D. Germline CDR1 reads SGHTA; CDR2 reads FQGNSA. Trimming took 5 bases from V and 1 from J, leaving 16 bases between them. CDR3 length: 16 residues. The CDR3 bases are TGTGCCAGCAGCAACCCCCTGGGCGGACGCACAGATACGCAGTATTTT. Amino acid sequence: CASSNPLGGRTDTQYF.

The rearrangement uses TRBV24-1 and TRBJ2-5; tentative D call: TRBD1 (5 bases). In germline, CDR1 is KGHDR, CDR2 SFDVKD. Trimming pared 5 bases from V and 0 bases from J, leaving 12 bases between. The CDR3 has 15 residues. CDR3 coding DNA: TGTGCCACCAGTGGGTCGAAAGGGGACCAAGAGACCCAGTACTTC. This gives the protein CATSGSKGDQETQYF.

The V gene is TRBV6-4, the J gene TRBJ2-1; TRBD1 aligns across 7 bases. Germline trimming cut 7 bases from V and 5 bases from J; bases unmatched to any gene: 8. From germline, CDR1 is MRHNA and CDR2 SNTAGT. The CDR3 totals 14 residues. The CDR3 DNA follows: TGTGCCAGCACCCAGGGGGACCAGCACAATGAGCAGTTCTTC. Residues: CASTQGDQHNEQFF.

The chain has TRBV3-1 (or the pseudogene TRBV3-2) and TRBJ1-5, with D perhaps TRBD1 (5 bases). The germline V gene encodes CDR1 LGHDT and CDR2 YNNKEL (reference sequence). The CDR3 extends over 14 amino acids. V lost 4 bases and J 1 base, leaving 8 bases between the germline ends. The CDR3 loop is CASSRWDSNQPQHF. The CDR3 DNA reads as TGTGCCAGCAGCCGATGGGACAGCAATCAGCCCCAGCATTTT.

This clone was detected only once. The CDR3 DNA is TGTGCCAGCAGTGGGCCTACCCCCGACAGGAATGGCTACACCTTC. As protein: CASSGPTPDRNGYTF. This chain links TRBV2 with TRBJ1-2, with a weak D call TRBD1 (6 bases). The CDR3 is 15 amino acids. V lost 4 bases and J 6 bases, leaving 18 bases between the germline ends. Germline CDR1 and CDR2: SNHLY and FYNNEI.

The chain couples TRBV2 to TRBJ1-1; D uncertain. In germline, CDR1 is SNHLY, CDR2 FYNNEI. Between the trimmed V and J ends, which lost 5 bases and 7 bases, there was a span of 17 bases. The CDR3 length is 14 residues. The CDR3 DNA reads as TGTGCCAGCAGTCCTAATAGACGGGATGGTGAAGCTTTCTTT. This sequence encodes CASSPNRRDGEAFF.

The chain has TRBV23-1 and TRBJ1-1, with no clear D. TRBV23-1 is given ORF status, its function remaining uncertain. The CDR3 has 14 residues. Trimming took 3 bases from V and 7 from J, leaving 15 bases between them. DNA of the CDR3: TGCGCCAGCAGTCACGTAGGGCACGGGTATGAAGCTTTCTTT. Protein product: CASSHVGHGYEAFF.

A word on this clone: This sample also contains other DNA sequences that code for the same CDR3. V is TRBV5-1 and J is TRBJ2-7; D is perhaps TRBD2 (6 bases). CDR3 size: 13 residues. V lost 0 bases and J lost 4, with 8 bases in between. CDR1 is SGHRS, CDR2 YFSETQ, per germline. CDR3 loop: CASSLDGTYEQYF. For the CDR3, the DNA is TGCGCCAGCAGCTTGGACGGGACTTACGAGCAGTACTTC.

The chain joins TRBV12-3 or TRBV12-4 to TRBJ1-1, with 8 bases matching TRBD1. The CDR3 loop spans 13 amino acids. Germline trimming cut 6 bases from V and 5 bases from J; bases unmatched to any gene: 5. The DNA of the CDR3 is TGTGCCAGCAGCACGGACAGGGAGACTGAAGCTTTCTTT. It specifies CASSTDRETEAFF.

This chain connects TRBV5-1 to TRBJ2-2; 10 positions agree with TRBD2. CDR3 size: 16 residues. The V gene end was trimmed by 4 bases and the J gene end by 5 bases; junction bases not matched to a gene: 8. Germline lookup yields CDR1 SGHRS and CDR2 YFSETQ. The CDR3 is CASSIIAGGGTGELFF. Written as DNA, the CDR3 is TGCGCCAGCAGCATAATAGCGGGAGGAGGGACCGGGGAGCTGTTTTTT.

The chain is built from TRBV7-2 and TRBJ1-1, with D tentatively TRBD1 (6 bases). CDR1 and CDR2 (germline): SGHTA, FQGNSA. V lost 5 bases to trimming and J lost 4 bases, with 23 bases between them. CDR3 size: 17 residues. The CDR3 protein is CASSTQYLQGGSTEAFF. The CDR3 DNA follows: TGTGCCAGCAGCACCCAATATTTACAGGGAGGGAGCACTGAAGCTTTCTTT.

V usage is TRBV2 and J usage is TRBJ2-5; 16 positions match TRBD2. With 6 bases clipped from V and 2 bases from J, the junction kept 9 bases outside the gene matches. This CDR3 region has 18 residues. Per the germline V gene, CDR1 is SNHLY and CDR2 is FYNNEI. The CDR3 DNA is TGTGCCAGCAGGCCACCGGGACTAGCGGGGGGGACACAAGAGACCCAGTACTTC. Translating it yields CASRPPGLAGGTQETQYF.

On this clone itself: Other DNA sequences in this specimen translate into the identical CDR3. The rearrangement links TRBV24-1 to TRBJ1-5, with D maybe TRBD1 (5 bases). Looked up from germline, CDR1 is KGHDR and CDR2 is SFDVKD. The CDR3 is made up of 15 amino acids. V lost 2 bases, J lost 5 bases, and 12 bases lay in between. The CDR3 DNA is TGTGCCACCAGTGATTCAGGTGGAGGGGATCAGCCCCAGCATTTT. Amino acid sequence: CATSDSGGGDQPQHF.

The chain carries TRBV5-1 and TRBJ2-1, with TRBD1 as a possible D gene (5 bases). Trimming cost V 4 bases and J 0 bases, with 11 bases left between them. The CDR3 is made up of 15 amino acids. Germline CDR1 reads SGHRS; CDR2 reads YFSETQ. Here the CDR3 reads CASSPRVSSYNEQFF. The CDR3 DNA follows: TGCGCCAGCAGCCCCAGGGTGAGCTCCTACAATGAGCAGTTCTTC.

The chain is built from TRBV14 and TRBJ1-1, with D perhaps matching TRBD1 (5 bases). V was trimmed by 3 bases and J by 1 base, leaving 21 bases between them. Germline V lookup: CDR1 SGHDN, CDR2 FVKESK. The CDR3 has 18 residues. Here the CDR3 DNA reads TGTGCCAGCAGCCATAAGTTGGGGCTAGGGACCGGGAACACTGAAGCTTTCTTT. This gives the protein CASSHKLGLGTGNTEAFF.

This clone was seen a handful of times. This sequence joins TRBV20-1 and TRBJ1-5, with unresolved D. In germline, CDR1 is DFQATT, CDR2 SNEGSKA (reference sequence). CDR3 length equals 13 residues. Trimming took 3 bases from V and 4 from J, leaving 10 bases between them. This chain's CDR3 is CSASVLGNQPQHF. CDR3 in DNA: TGCAGTGCTAGTGTCCTGGGAAATCAGCCCCAGCATTTT.

The chain recombines TRBV7-2 with TRBJ2-3, with 7 bases lining up with TRBD1. This CDR3 region has 17 residues. In germline, CDR1 is SGHTA, CDR2 FQGNSA. With 5 bases clipped from V and 0 bases from J, the junction kept 11 bases outside the gene matches. The CDR3 DNA reads TGTGCCAGCAGCCCTCGACAGGGATCCTCTAGCACAGATACGCAGTATTTT. Its protein product is CASSPRQGSSSTDTQYF.

This sequence joins TRBV7-8 and TRBJ2-1, with 8 bases fitting TRBD2. The junction had 6 bases not matched to a gene; V was cut back by 8 bases and J by 6 bases. From germline, CDR1 is SGHVS and CDR2 FQNEAQ. The CDR3 is 13 residues long. The CDR3 DNA reads as TGTGCCAGCCTACGGGCGGGAGGCAATGAGCAGTTCTTC. As protein: CASLRAGGNEQFF.

V is TRBV3-1 (or the pseudogene TRBV3-2) and J is TRBJ1-6, with TRBD1 identical over 9 bases. V lost 3 bases and J lost 9; bases outside the gene matches: 12. This CDR3 is built from 17 residues. The germline CDR1 and CDR2 sequences are LGHDT and YNNKEL (reference sequence). CDR3 in DNA: TGTGCCAGCAGCCAGGCCCCACAGGGGGCGCGGGGTTCACCCCTCCACTTT. Translation gives CASSQAPQGARGSPLHF.

V and J are TRBV10-3 and TRBJ1-6, with 7 bases identical to TRBD1. This CDR3 is 13 amino acids long. The germline gives CDR1 ENHRY, CDR2 SYGVKD. Germline trimming cut 10 bases from V and 7 bases from J; bases unmatched to any gene: 7. CDR3: CASSGQPNSPLHF. The DNA of the CDR3 is TGTGCCAGTTCGGGACAGCCGAATTCACCCCTCCACTTT.

This clone is a singleton in its sample. The CDR3 loop is CASSRLVQRGDDNEQFF. The CDR3 DNA is TGTGCCAGCAGCCGTCTTGTGCAAAGGGGAGACGACAATGAGCAGTTCTTC. The chain is built from TRBV7-2 and TRBJ2-1; D may be TRBD1 or TRBD2 (5 bases each). The germline V and J ends were trimmed by 5 bases and 5 bases, with 22 bases remaining between them. The germline V gene encodes CDR1 SGHTA and CDR2 FQGNSA. This CDR3 has 17 amino acids.

The CDR3 reads CASSRRPGQTNEKLFF. The CDR3, as DNA: TGTGCCAGCAGCCGACGACCGGGACAGACTAATGAAAAACTGTTTTTT. The chain carries TRBV5-6 and TRBJ1-4; TRBD1 matches 7 bases. V shed 4 bases and J 2 bases; nucleotides not matched to a gene: 8. Germline lookup yields CDR1 SGHDT and CDR2 YYEEEE. The CDR3 sequence is 16 residues long.